Below, 10 T cell receptor beta chains from the same sample are listed, as sequenced in a study of shared clonotypes between healthy human individuals. The data were produced by immunoSEQ multiplex PCR, yet TCRdb's version contains in-frame clones alone and is incomplete. The sample lists more than 1 million clones, 70% to 80% occurring once. The sample comprised memory CD4+ T cells from PBMCs. Subset described: CD45RA-negative fraction. These receptors were taken from a man between 18 and 35 years old in good health. Some clones in this sample may be carry-over from other donors' samples.

The rearrangement links TRBV6-5 to TRBJ1-4; D perhaps matches TRBD1 (5 bases). Germline assignment: CDR1 MNHEY and CDR2 SVGAGI. The CDR3 covers 13 residues. V was cut by 4 bases and J by 3 bases, with 6 bases left in between. CDR3 residues: CASSWGANEKLFF. The CDR3 DNA reads TGTGCCAGCAGTTGGGGGGCTAATGAAAAACTGTTTTTT.

The rearrangement uses TRBV27 and TRBJ2-2; D could derive from TRBD1 or TRBD2 (6 bases each). With 1 base removed from V and 4 bases from J, the gap between germline ends came to 19 bases. Germline V gives CDR1 MNHEY, CDR2 SMNVEV (reference sequence). The CDR3 totals 18 residues. As DNA, the CDR3 is TGTGCCAGCAGTTTATATCCGTCGGGGGCGGGGCGCACCGGGGAGCTGTTTTTT. Translation gives CASSLYPSGAGRTGELFF.

DNA for the CDR3: TGCGCCAGCAGCCAAGATCCCCCTGCAGATACGCAGTATTTT. Protein product: CASSQDPPADTQYF. This chain connects TRBV4-3 to TRBJ2-3; D is unresolved. V lost 0 bases and J 4 bases, leaving 8 bases between the germline ends. Germline V gives CDR1 LGHNA, CDR2 YSLEER. The CDR3 totals 14 residues.

Many counts were recorded for this clone. The chain joins TRBV18 to TRBJ2-7; either TRBD1 or TRBD2 may fit D (6 bases each). CDR3 length: 13 residues. The V and J ends lost 5 bases and 6 bases respectively, with 14 bases between them. The germline V gene encodes CDR1 KGHSH and CDR2 LQKENI. This CDR3 reads CASSVTGRSEQYF. The CDR3 coding sequence is TGTGCCAGCTCAGTAACAGGGAGGTCCGAGCAGTACTTC.

The V call is TRBV19, the J call TRBJ1-2, with 7 bases lining up with TRBD1. V was clipped by 6 bases and J by 5 bases; unmatched bases: 12. CDR3 length equals 15 residues. Germline V gene sequence: CDR1 LNHDA, CDR2 SQIVND (reference sequence). This CDR3 reads CASRRSGRGRYGYTF. The CDR3 nucleotides read TGTGCCAGTAGAAGGTCGGGCAGGGGGAGGTATGGCTACACCTTC.

Comments on this clone: Additional DNA sequences in this sample encode the identical CDR3. The gene calls are TRBV7-3 and TRBJ1-1; D unclear. V lost 1 base and J 5 bases, leaving 8 bases between the germline ends. CDR1 SGHTA and CDR2 FQGTGA come from the germline V gene. The CDR3 spans 13 residues. CDR3 loop: CASSLKVRTEAFF. The CDR3 DNA sequence: TGTGCCAGCAGCTTAAAGGTCCGGACTGAAGCTTTCTTT.

This clone came up a few times. The genes are TRBV10-2 and TRBJ2-5; D is unresolved. The DNA end lines up better with TRBJ2-7; the J call may be wrong. The CDR3 is 13 amino acids. Germline-derived CDR1 and CDR2 are WSHSY and SAAADI. CDR3 nucleotide sequence: TGCGCCAGCAGTGGGGCAGAAACCTACGAGCAGTACTTC. It specifies CASSGAETYEQYF.

V gene TRBV7-4 combines with J gene TRBJ2-5; 8 bases align to TRBD2. CDR3 length: 18 residues. With 2 bases clipped from V and 4 bases from J, the junction kept 15 bases outside the gene matches. Germline V gene data show CDR1 as SGHVT and CDR2 as SQSDAQ. For the CDR3, the DNA is TGTGCCAGCAGCTTAATTGATCGGGAACGGGAGGGCCGAGAGACCCAGTACTTC. Translating it yields CASSLIDREREGRETQYF.

The V call is TRBV9, the J call TRBJ2-7, with 8 bases lining up with TRBD2. V shed 3 bases and J 0 bases; nucleotides not matched to a gene: 8. Germline V CDR1 and CDR2: SGDLS, YYNGEE. This CDR3 spans 16 amino acids. CDR3 region: CASSGYSGDSSYEQYF. CDR3 nucleotides: TGTGCCAGCAGCGGGTATAGCGGGGATAGCTCCTACGAGCAGTACTTC.

The CDR3 region is CASSPASLGQQFF. DNA of the CDR3: TGTGCCAGCAGCCCGGCGAGCCTCGGGCAGCAGTTCTTC. The V call is TRBV7-7, the J call TRBJ2-1, with D unclear. CDR3 length: 13 residues. Germline values: CDR1 SSHAT, CDR2 FNYEAQ (reference sequence). V lost 5 bases, J lost 11 bases, and 16 bases lay in between.